The 29 T cell receptor beta chains below come from one sample, sequenced in a study of CD8 T cells in ankylosing spondylitis. Regarding the study as a whole: Several highly homologous variants formed a TCR beta motif that appeared characteristic of ankylosing spondylitis blood.

TCRdb processed the 5' RACE reads anew with MiXCR; each CDR3 protein has one entry. The sample has fewer than 250,000 distinct CDR3 sequences; around 18% are singletons. The antigens for these receptors are not known. The source material was blood, either unsorted or a sorted T cell fraction (not recorded which). The receptors here all came from a male donor with ankylosing spondylitis.

The rearrangement links TRBV9 to TRBJ2-1, with a possible D match to TRBD1 (5 bases). Germline CDR1 reads SGDLS; CDR2 reads YYNGEE. The ends were cut back, 0 bases at V and 4 bases at J, with 14 bases in the middle. CDR3 size: 16 residues. In DNA, the CDR3 is TGTGCCAGCAGCGTAGATTCCGACAGTTTGTACAATGAGCAGTTCTTC. Amino acid sequence: CASSVDSDSLYNEQFF. Combining the CDR3 with reference TRBV9 and TRBJ2-1 gives the whole variable domain DSGVTQTPKHLITATGQRVTLRCSPRSGDLSVYWYQQSLDQGLQFLIQYYNGEERAKGNILERFSAQQFPDLHSELNLSSLELGDSALYFCASSVDSDSLYNEQFFGPGTRLTVL.

This clonotype was counted a few times. The gene calls are TRBV11-2 and TRBJ2-5; the D is unclear. V was shortened by 1 base and J by 5 bases, with 14 bases between the two germline ends. From germline, CDR1 is SGHAT and CDR2 FQNNGV. CDR3 length equals 15 residues. The CDR3 bases are TGTGCCAGCAGCTTAGGAGCCCAAAATGAGGAGACCCAGTACTTC. Translation gives CASSLGAQNEETQYF.

This clonotype was detected only a few times. The chain links TRBV19 to TRBJ1-5, with D possibly TRBD1 on 5 matching bases. The CDR3 extends over 13 amino acids. Germline V gene lookup returns CDR1 LNHDA and CDR2 SQIVND (reference sequence). V was shortened by 7 bases and J by 9 bases, with 16 bases between the two germline ends. The CDR3, as DNA: TGTGCCAGTACCACACGAGGGGAGATGCCCCAGCATTTT. Protein sequence: CASTTRGEMPQHF.

This clonotype has ten or more counts. The V and J genes are TRBV24-1 and TRBJ2-7; D is unresolved. V was trimmed by 4 bases and J by 1 base, leaving 10 bases between them. The CDR3 length is 14 residues. Germline V gene sequence: CDR1 KGHDR, CDR2 SFDVKD. Here the CDR3 DNA reads TGTGCCACCAGTGACTCGACGGAATCCTACGAGCAGTACTTC. Translated: CATSDSTESYEQYF.

The CDR3 coding sequence is TGTGCCAGCAGTTCCCTCCTAGCAAGCACAGATACGCAGTATTTT. Its translation is CASSSLLASTDTQYF. The chain joins TRBV27 to TRBJ2-3, with TRBD2 as a possible D gene (5 bases). The CDR3 covers 15 residues. CDR1 and CDR2 from the germline V gene are MNHEY and SMNVEV (reference sequence). The V end was cut by 4 bases, the J end by 0 bases, with 11 bases between.

This chain links TRBV4-2 with TRBJ1-4; 7 nucleotides agree with TRBD1. Trimming removed 0 bases from V and 7 bases from J; junction bases left unmatched: 14. Germline CDR1 LGHNA, CDR2 YNFKEQ. The CDR3 runs 18 residues. CDR3 bases: TGTGCCAGCAGCCAAGATTCAACAGGGGTGGGGGCTACTGAAAAACTGTTTTTT. Protein product: CASSQDSTGVGATEKLFF.

This clonotype was picked up many times. V and J are TRBV7-8 and TRBJ1-1; D is unresolved. Germline V gives CDR1 SGHVS, CDR2 FQNEAQ. The CDR3 contains 15 residues. Trimming removed 7 bases at V and 0 bases at J, with 15 bases between. The CDR3 bases are TGTGCCAGCACCGAGGGAGGGCGAATGAACACTGAAGCTTTCTTT. This codes for CASTEGGRMNTEAFF.

In this sample, this clonotype turned up many times. This chain uses TRBV13 with TRBJ1-2; 9 nucleotides agree with TRBD1. Germline-derived CDR1 and CDR2 are PRHDT and FYEKMQ (reference sequence). The junction had 12 bases not matched to a gene; V was cut back by 3 bases and J by 4 bases. The CDR3 length is 17 residues. The CDR3 nucleotides read TGTGCCAGCAGCTTCGGGACAGGGTGGACCTCGCTCTATGGCTACACCTTC. Protein sequence: CASSFGTGWTSLYGYTF.

This clonotype was seen more than once but under ten times. The chain couples TRBV3-1 to TRBJ2-1; no clear D. Trimming pared 1 base from V and 5 bases from J, leaving 12 bases between. This CDR3 has 15 amino acids. CDR1 and CDR2 from the germline V gene are LGHDT and YNNKEL (reference sequence). CDR3 region: CASSQVPRLNNEQFF. The CDR3 nucleotides read TGTGCCAGCAGCCAAGTACCGAGACTCAACAATGAGCAGTTCTTC.

The chain has TRBV19 and TRBJ2-1; D uncertain. This CDR3 is 14 amino acids long. Trimming removed 6 bases at V and 2 bases at J, with 11 bases between. Germline V gene sequence: CDR1 LNHDA, CDR2 SQIVND (reference sequence). The CDR3 DNA sequence: TGTGCCAGTAGATTGACCGACCCCTACAATGAGCAGTTCTTC. Its protein product is CASRLTDPYNEQFF. Together with reference TRBV19 and TRBJ2-1, the CDR3 gives the full variable domain: DGGITQSPKYLFRKEGQNVTLSCEQNLNHDAMYWYRQDPGQGLRLIYYSQIVNDFQKGDIAEGYSVSREKKESFPLTVTSAQKNPTAFYLCASRLTDPYNEQFFGPGTRLTVL.

This clonotype was found a few times. V usage is TRBV2 and J usage is TRBJ1-2, with D hard to call. The CDR3 has 14 amino acids. CDR1 is SNHLY and CDR2 is FYNNEI in the germline V gene. Trimming removed 4 bases from V and 2 bases from J, with 11 bases in between. The CDR3: CASSVGVGNYGYTF. The DNA for the CDR3 is TGTGCCAGCAGTGTCGGGGTCGGGAACTATGGCTACACCTTC.

In its sample, this clonotype was seen a few times. This rearrangement joins TRBV20-1 to TRBJ2-7; D perhaps matches TRBD2 (5 bases). Deletions cut 1 base from V and 2 bases from J, with 9 bases between. The CDR3 is 13 residues long. Germline loops: CDR1 DFQATT, CDR2 SNEGSKA (reference sequence). This chain's CDR3 is CSARGTSTYEQYF. The DNA of the CDR3 is TGCAGTGCTAGAGGGACTTCTACCTACGAGCAGTACTTC.

This clonotype was detected a few times. The chain couples TRBV5-1 to TRBJ2-1; D remains ambiguous. V was pared by 5 bases and J by 7 bases, with 10 bases between. CDR1 SGHRS and CDR2 YFSETQ come from the germline V gene. The CDR3 runs 12 residues. Here the CDR3 DNA reads TGCGCCAGCAGTATCTTGGGGAATGAGCAGTTCTTC. Translating gives CASSILGNEQFF.

The genes are TRBV5-6 and TRBJ2-1; D is unresolved. Looked up from germline, CDR1 is SGHDT and CDR2 is YYEEEE. The V end was cut by 0 bases, the J end by 4 bases, with 17 bases between. The CDR3 extends over 17 amino acids. CDR3 sequence: CASSLAVRGPSYNEQFF. The DNA of the CDR3 is TGTGCCAGCAGCTTGGCCGTACGAGGACCTTCTTACAATGAGCAGTTCTTC.

This clonotype was counted between two and nine times. The genes are TRBV28 and TRBJ2-2; no clear D. This CDR3 has 14 amino acids. Trimming cost V 7 bases and J 3 bases, with 12 bases left between them. Germline loops: CDR1 MDHEN, CDR2 SYDVKM. The CDR3 protein is CASTGAGDTGELFF. CDR3 DNA sequence: TGTGCCAGCACTGGCGCAGGCGACACCGGGGAGCTGTTTTTT. The variable domain in full, completed from reference TRBV28 and TRBJ2-2, reads DVKVTQSSRYLVKRTGEKVFLECVQDMDHENMFWYRQDPGLGLRLIYFSYDVKMKEKGDIPEGYSVSREKKERFSLILESASTNQTSMYLCASTGAGDTGELFFGEGSRLTVL.

CDR3 bases: TGTGCCAGCAGCCACCCAGGGGCCCCCCCACAAGAGACCCAGTACTTC. Translating gives CASSHPGAPPQETQYF. The V call is TRBV7-9, the J call TRBJ2-5; a possible D gene is TRBD1 (6 bases). V was pared by 5 bases and J by 2 bases, with 18 bases between. This CDR3 has 16 amino acids. CDR1 and CDR2 (germline): SEHNR, FQNEAQ (reference sequence).

This clonotype occurred a few times. This chain connects TRBV27 to TRBJ2-1, with D unresolved. The CDR3 totals 12 residues. CDR1 and CDR2 (germline): MNHEY, SMNVEV (reference sequence). The V end lost 2 bases, the J end lost 9 bases, and 8 bases lay between the germline ends. For the CDR3, the DNA is TGTGCCAGCAGTTTACGCACGGGTGAGCAGTTCTTC. Its protein is CASSLRTGEQFF.

This clonotype occurred a few times. The genes are TRBV11-1 and TRBJ2-7; the D is unclear. The CDR3 spans 15 residues. CDR1 and CDR2 (germline): SGHAT, FQDESV (reference sequence). Deletions cut 1 base from V and 4 bases from J, with 14 bases between. The CDR3 is CASSLVDSWVYEQYF. The CDR3 DNA follows: TGTGCCAGCAGCTTAGTCGATTCGTGGGTTTACGAGCAGTACTTC.

This clonotype has a handful of counts. This chain links TRBV13 with TRBJ2-1, with TRBD2 matching 10 bases. Unmatched junction bases numbered 7, after V lost 5 bases and J lost 3 bases. CDR3 size: 16 residues. Germline V CDR1 and CDR2: PRHDT, FYEKMQ (reference sequence). The CDR3 region is CASSESGLASYNEQFF. Here the CDR3 DNA reads TGTGCCAGCAGCGAGTCGGGACTAGCGAGCTACAATGAGCAGTTCTTC.

This clonotype appeared a few times. This rearrangement joins TRBV7-9 to TRBJ2-1; the match to TRBD2 covers 7 bases. CDR3 length: 15 residues. After removal of 3 bases from V and 6 bases from J, the junction contained 8 bases not matched to a gene. Germline assignment: CDR1 SEHNR and CDR2 FQNEAQ (reference sequence). The CDR3 nucleotides read TGTGCCAGCAGCTTGCTGGGCGCGGGAGTCAATGAGCAGTTCTTC. Its translation: CASSLLGAGVNEQFF.

The J gene is TRBJ1-3, the V gene TRBV29-1; no clear D. Germline V lookup: CDR1 SQVTM, CDR2 ANQGSEA. The length of the CDR3 is 13 residues. V was trimmed by 4 bases and J by 2 bases, leaving 9 bases between them. The chain's CDR3 is CSVAETPGNTIYF. The CDR3 coding sequence is TGCAGCGTTGCGGAGACACCTGGAAACACCATATATTTT.

The V and J genes are TRBV27 and TRBJ2-7, with D possibly TRBD1 on 6 matching bases. V was clipped by 7 bases and J by 0 bases, with 13 bases between them. This CDR3 is 14 amino acids long. Looked up from germline, CDR1 is MNHEY and CDR2 is SMNVEV (reference sequence). The CDR3 DNA reads as TGTGCCAGCAAGTTACGGACAGACTCCTACGAGCAGTACTTC. It is translated as CASKLRTDSYEQYF.

The V gene is TRBV4-1, the J gene TRBJ2-7; TRBD1 aligns across 9 bases. V was pared by 4 bases and J by 1 base, with 8 bases of the junction left unmatched. The CDR3 sequence is 16 residues long. Germline V lookup: CDR1 MGHRA, CDR2 YSYEKL. The CDR3 coding sequence is TGCGCCAGCAGCCCCGGGACAGGGTGGGATTCCTACGAGCAGTACTTC. This sequence encodes CASSPGTGWDSYEQYF.

This clonotype appeared a few times. The rearrangement joins TRBV5-1 to TRBJ2-7, with TRBD1 matching over 10 bases. V shed 4 bases, J shed 2 bases, and the junction held 6 bases outside the gene matches. This CDR3 is 15 amino acids long. Germline V gene lookup returns CDR1 SGHRS and CDR2 YFSETQ. The DNA for the CDR3 is TGCGCCAGCAGCGTGGGACAGGGGTTCCCCTACGAGCAGTACTTC. It encodes CASSVGQGFPYEQYF.

This clonotype was observed a handful of times. V and J are TRBV4-3 and TRBJ2-7; TRBD2 agrees at 10 bases. Germline loops: CDR1 LGHNA, CDR2 YSLEER. J gave up 4 bases and V 2 bases, and 5 bases lay outside the gene matches. This CDR3 is built from 15 residues. The CDR3: CASSQQAGGRYEQYF. The CDR3 nucleotides are TGCGCCAGCAGCCAACAAGCGGGAGGGAGGTACGAGCAGTACTTC.

The chain couples TRBV2 to TRBJ2-2; no reliable D call. The CDR3 spans 13 residues. Trimming removed 6 bases at V and 2 bases at J, with 7 bases between. CDR1 is SNHLY and CDR2 is FYNNEI in the germline V gene. CDR3 in DNA: TGTGCCAGCAGAGAGTATAACACCGGGGAGCTGTTTTTT. Translating gives CASREYNTGELFF.

At least ten counts were recorded for this clonotype. The chain employs TRBV4-1 and TRBJ2-7; 7 positions agree with TRBD2. The CDR3 totals 16 residues. V trimming: 1 base; J trimming: 1 base; junction bases outside the gene matches: 7. CDR1 and CDR2 (germline): MGHRA, YSYEKL. The CDR3 spells CASSQVMASGSYEQYF. CDR3 DNA sequence: TGCGCCAGCAGCCAAGTTATGGCTAGCGGATCCTACGAGCAGTACTTC.

DNA of the CDR3: TGCGCCAGCAGCCAAGAAAGAGGAGAGACCCAGTACTTC. Its translation is CASSQERGETQYF. This chain connects TRBV5-1 to TRBJ2-5; no reliable D call. The V end was cut by 4 bases, the J end by 4 bases, with 11 bases between. The CDR3 has 13 amino acids. CDR1 is SGHRS, CDR2 YFSETQ, per germline.

This clonotype was seen more than once but under ten times. The rearrangement links TRBV12-3 or TRBV12-4 to TRBJ2-3, with TRBD2 matching 10 bases. The CDR3 extends over 14 amino acids. V lost 8 bases and J lost 2; bases outside the gene matches: 4. CDR3 sequence: CASLGTSDTDTQYF. The CDR3 DNA reads as TGTGCCAGCCTAGGGACTAGCGACACAGATACGCAGTATTTT.